This entry lists 20 T cell receptor beta chains sequenced from one sample in a study of T cell responses to AZD1222 COVID-19 vaccine listed by TCRdb under 2021. The library relied on the immunoSEQ multiplex PCR assay. TCRdb provides this immuneACCESS table in a form limited to in-frame rearrangements. Some clones are lacking; in checked studies, under half of them reflect an unresolved V gene, and why the rest are absent is not known. The sample table holds around 110,000 clones, of which around 82% were seen once. The ten largest clones represent about 9.7% of the sample. The sample's time point label, decoded: baseline before first vaccination. Sample: peripheral blood, taken on day 0 of AZD1222 vaccination. All receptors derive from an adult in good health.

The chain employs TRBV2 and TRBJ2-7, with 8 positions matching TRBD1. The CDR3 consists of 13 residues. Looked up from germline, CDR1 is SNHLY and CDR2 is FYNNEI. V trimming: 5 bases; J trimming: 5 bases; junction bases outside the gene matches: 5. The CDR3 loop is CASSPGGLNEQYF. The CDR3 coding sequence is TGTGCCAGCAGTCCAGGGGGCTTGAACGAGCAGTACTTC.

This chain uses TRBV7-2 with TRBJ2-1; 13 bases are a match to TRBD2. Germline trimming cut 7 bases from V and 9 bases from J; bases unmatched to any gene: 9. The CDR3 is 15 amino acids. Germline V lookup: CDR1 SGHTA, CDR2 FQGNSA. The CDR3 nucleotides read TGTGCCAGCATCCTACTAGCGGGGGGGCCGCGTGAGCAGTTCTTC. Its translation: CASILLAGGPREQFF.

This chain uses TRBV5-1 with TRBJ2-5; 7 bases align to TRBD1. The length of the CDR3 is 13 residues. Germline trimming cut 3 bases from V and 3 bases from J; bases unmatched to any gene: 2. Germline assignment: CDR1 SGHRS and CDR2 YFSETQ. The CDR3 sequence is CASSSGTEETQYF. The CDR3 DNA reads TGCGCCAGCAGCTCCGGGACAGAAGAGACCCAGTACTTC. The full variable domain, its missing parts supplied by reference TRBV5-1 and TRBJ2-5, is KAGVTQTPRYLIKTRGQQVTLSCSPISGHRSVSWYQQTPGQGLQFLFEYFSETQRNKGNFPGRFSGRQFSNSRSEMNVSTLELGDSALYLCASSSGTEETQYFGPGTRLLVL.

Only one count was recorded for this clone. This rearrangement joins TRBV7-2 to TRBJ2-5; possible D gene TRBD1, 7 bases. Trimming took 1 base from V and 5 from J, leaving 17 bases between them. The CDR3 runs 16 residues. The germline V gene encodes CDR1 SGHTA and CDR2 FQGNSA. As DNA, the CDR3 is TGTGCCAGCAGCTTAGGCGGGACAGTAAGAAGGGAGACCCAGTACTTC. It is translated as CASSLGGTVRRETQYF.

V and J are TRBV10-3 and TRBJ1-6, with D unresolved. This CDR3 contains 14 residues. Germline V CDR1 and CDR2: ENHRY, SYGVKD. The V gene lost 3 bases and the J gene lost 6 bases, with 9 bases spanning the gap. The CDR3 reads CAISEQTTNSPLHF. CDR3 nucleotide sequence: TGTGCCATCAGTGAACAGACTACTAATTCACCCCTCCACTTT.

The chain combines TRBV19 with TRBJ1-6, with D maybe TRBD1 (5 bases). This CDR3 has 16 amino acids. The germline V gene has CDR1 LNHDA and CDR2 SQIVND (reference sequence). Trimming stripped 4 bases from V and 7 bases from J, with 17 bases between. CDR3 coding DNA: TGTGCCAGTAGTAGGACCGGGACGGGACTCAATTCACCCCTCCACTTT. It yields the protein CASSRTGTGLNSPLHF.

V is TRBV9 and J is TRBJ2-5, with 8 bases lining up with TRBD2. The CDR3 totals 15 residues. The trim removed 0 bases at V and 3 bases at J, leaving 4 bases unmatched. Germline V CDR1 and CDR2: SGDLS, YYNGEE. CDR3 protein: CASSVGNSGKETQYF. Here the CDR3 DNA reads TGTGCCAGCAGCGTAGGAAATAGCGGGAAAGAGACCCAGTACTTC. The whole variable domain, filled in from reference TRBV9 and TRBJ2-5, reads DSGVTQTPKHLITATGQRVTLRCSPRSGDLSVYWYQQSLDQGLQFLIQYYNGEERAKGNILERFSAQQFPDLHSELNLSSLELGDSALYFCASSVGNSGKETQYFGPGTRLLVL.

This clone appeared a few times. The genes are TRBV3-1 (or the pseudogene TRBV3-2) and TRBJ2-1; D is unresolved. In germline, CDR1 is LGHDT, CDR2 YNNKEL (reference sequence). This CDR3 is 12 amino acids long. The germline V and J ends were trimmed by 1 base and 8 bases, with 6 bases remaining between them. The CDR3: CASSQGSYEQFF. The DNA for the CDR3 is TGTGCCAGCAGCCAAGGCAGCTATGAGCAGTTCTTC.

This clone was seen more than once but under ten times. As DNA, the CDR3 is TGTGCCAGCAGGCTGTACAGCGGGATCTACGAGCAGTACTTC. Its protein product is CASRLYSGIYEQYF. V and J are TRBV6-5 and TRBJ2-7, with 7 bases matching TRBD2. Trimming removed 6 bases from V and 3 bases from J; junction bases left unmatched: 8. The germline V gene has CDR1 MNHEY and CDR2 SVGAGI. The CDR3 spans 14 residues.

This clone was counted between two and nine times. The rearrangement links TRBV28 to TRBJ1-2; D is ambiguous. CDR3 length: 11 residues. Looked up from germline, CDR1 is MDHEN and CDR2 is SYDVKM. The ends were cut back, 6 bases at V and 4 bases at J, with 6 bases in the middle. The CDR3 nucleotides are TGTGCCAGCAGCTCACCCTATGGCTACACCTTC. This encodes CASSSPYGYTF.

This clone was seen only a few times. This sequence joins TRBV2 and TRBJ2-2; TRBD1 might be the D (5 bases). Trimming removed 6 bases from V and 0 bases from J, with 11 bases in between. From germline, CDR1 is SNHLY and CDR2 FYNNEI. This CDR3 has 15 residues. The CDR3 nucleotides read TGTGCCAGCAGGAAGGACATTTCGAACACCGGGGAGCTGTTTTTT. Protein: CASRKDISNTGELFF.

This clone was observed once. The gene calls are TRBV18 and TRBJ2-5; D call uncertain. V was cut by 1 base and J by 4 bases, with 16 bases left in between. CDR3 length: 16 amino acids. CDR1 is KGHSH and CDR2 is LQKENI in the germline V gene. CDR3 coding DNA: TGTGCCAGCTCACCACAGTCGCCACAGATGGGAGAGACCCAGTACTTC. This codes for CASSPQSPQMGETQYF.

V usage is TRBV5-1 and J usage is TRBJ2-2; possibly TRBD1 or TRBD2 for D (6 bases each). Looked up from germline, CDR1 is SGHRS and CDR2 is YFSETQ. V was cut by 5 bases and J by 4 bases, with 12 bases left in between. This CDR3 has 14 amino acids. The CDR3 nucleotides read TGCGCCAGCAGAGGGGGGTACAGCACCGGGGAGCTGTTTTTT. It yields the protein CASRGGYSTGELFF.

The genes are TRBV6-5 and TRBJ2-7; TRBD2 is a possible D gene (5 bases). This CDR3 region has 13 residues. Germline loops: CDR1 MNHEY, CDR2 SVGAGI. Trimming cost V 6 bases and J 7 bases, with 16 bases left between them. CDR3 amino acids: CASRRARPEEQYF. CDR3 sequence (DNA): TGTGCCAGCAGGCGGGCACGTCCGGAAGAGCAGTACTTC.

This chain links TRBV11-3 with TRBJ2-1; 7 bases align to TRBD2. The CDR3 loop spans 19 amino acids. Germline assignment: CDR1 SGHNT and CDR2 YENEEA. The V and J ends lost 2 bases and 2 bases, in that order; junction bases with no gene match: 15. The CDR3 DNA reads TGTGCCAGCAGCTTAAGGGGTCGACTAGCTGCGAACACCTACAATGAGCAGTTCTTC. It yields the protein CASSLRGRLAANTYNEQFF. Full variable domain (outside the CDR3, taken from reference TRBV11-3 and TRBJ2-1): EAGVVQSPRYKIIEKKQPVAFWCNPISGHNTLYWYLQNLGQGPELLIRYENEEAVDDSQLPKDRFSAERLKGVDSTLKIQPAELGDSAVYLCASSLRGRLAANTYNEQFFGPGTRLTVL.

V gene TRBV12-3 or TRBV12-4 combines with J gene TRBJ1-2; D not certain. V lost 8 bases to trimming and J lost 10 bases, with 20 bases between them. The CDR3 is 13 residues long. The CDR3 spells CASPSGANTPYTF. CDR3 nucleotide sequence: TGTGCCAGCCCCTCGGGTGCCAACACCCCCTACACCTTC.

The J gene is TRBJ1-5, the V gene TRBV24-1, with 10 bases matching TRBD1. CDR1 is KGHDR, CDR2 SFDVKD, per germline. With 3 bases clipped from V and 2 bases from J, the junction kept 6 bases outside the gene matches. The CDR3 consists of 17 residues. CDR3 loop: CATSDHQGTGGNQPQHF. CDR3 nucleotides: TGTGCCACCAGTGATCATCAGGGGACAGGGGGCAATCAGCCCCAGCATTTT.

The chain links TRBV7-8 to TRBJ1-5; no clear D. The CDR3 totals 12 residues. The V and J ends lost 5 bases and 7 bases respectively, with 9 bases between them. CDR1 is SGHVS, CDR2 FQNEAQ, per germline. The CDR3 DNA is TGTGCCAGCAGCCGGTTGGGCCAGCCCCAGCATTTT. This translates into CASSRLGQPQHF.

The rearrangement joins TRBV11-2 to TRBJ2-1, with D tentatively TRBD1 (5 bases). The CDR3 is made up of 14 amino acids. Germline V CDR1 and CDR2: SGHAT, FQNNGV. The germline V and J ends were trimmed by 1 base and 10 bases, with 14 bases remaining between them. The CDR3 DNA reads as TGTGCCAGCAGCTTAGTTGACAGAAAGGGCGAGCAGTTCTTC. It is translated as CASSLVDRKGEQFF.

The genes are TRBV2 and TRBJ2-4; D uncertain. This CDR3 contains 15 residues. V lost 7 bases to trimming and J lost 0 bases, with 13 bases between them. Looked up from germline, CDR1 is SNHLY and CDR2 is FYNNEI. The CDR3, as DNA: TGTGCCAGCACCGGGCCCACCCTAGCCAAAAACATTCAGTACTTC. It codes for CASTGPTLAKNIQYF. The full variable domain, with the rest looked up from reference TRBV2 and TRBJ2-4, is EPEVTQTPSHQVTQMGQEVILRCVPISNHLYFYWYRQILGQKVEFLVSFYNNEISEKSEIFDDQFSVERPDGSNFTLKIRSTKLEDSAMYFCASTGPTLAKNIQYFGAGTRLSVL.